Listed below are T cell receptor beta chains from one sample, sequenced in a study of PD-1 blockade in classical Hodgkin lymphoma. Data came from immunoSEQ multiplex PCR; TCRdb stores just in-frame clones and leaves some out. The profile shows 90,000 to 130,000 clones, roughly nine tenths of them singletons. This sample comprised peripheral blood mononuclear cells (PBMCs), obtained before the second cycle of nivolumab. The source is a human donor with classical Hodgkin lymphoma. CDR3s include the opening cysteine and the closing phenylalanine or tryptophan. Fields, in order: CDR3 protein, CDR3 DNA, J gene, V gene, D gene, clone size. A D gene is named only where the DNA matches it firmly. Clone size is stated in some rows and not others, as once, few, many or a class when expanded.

CASSPGTENYGYTF TGTGCCAGCAGCCCGGGGACAGAGAACTATGGCTACACCTTC TRBJ1-2 TRBV5-6 TRBD1 NA
CASSSQTALPNQPQHF TGTGCCAGCAGCTCCCAGACAGCTCTACCCAATCAGCCCCAGCATTTT TRBJ1-5 TRBV7-2 NA NA
CASSLDLGTGDYEQYF TGTGCCAGCAGCTTAGATCTCGGGACAGGTGACTACGAGCAGTACTTC TRBJ2-7 TRBV11-2 TRBD1 NA
CASSLSIPYEQYF TGTGCCAGCAGCTTAAGCATCCCCTACGAGCAGTACTTC TRBJ2-7 TRBV7-2 NA few
CASSPSGSSYNEQFF TGTGCCAGCAGCCCGAGCGGGAGTTCCTACAATGAGCAGTTCTTC TRBJ2-1 TRBV11-2 TRBD2 NA
CASSQGLAETGELFF TGCGCCAGCAGCCAAGGACTAGCGGAAACCGGGGAGCTGTTTTTT TRBJ2-2 TRBV4-1 TRBD2 once
CASSLGDRANTEAFF TGTGCCAGCAGCTTAGGGGACAGGGCGAACACTGAAGCTTTCTTT TRBJ1-1 TRBV7-9 TRBD1 NA
CASSLGPGLGNEQFF TGCGCCAGCAGCTTGGGCCCGGGACTAGGGAATGAGCAGTTCTTC TRBJ2-1 TRBV5-1 TRBD2 NA
CASSPQNSYGYTF TGTGCCAGCAGCCCCCAGAACAGCTATGGCTACACCTTC TRBJ1-2 TRBV7-2 NA NA
CASIPGQTSGNTIYF TGTGCCAGCATCCCCGGGCAGACCTCTGGAAACACCATATATTTT TRBJ1-3 TRBV28 NA NA
CASSKNRGTGVGEQFF TGTGCCAGCAGTAAAAATAGGGGGACAGGGGTCGGCGAGCAGTTCTTC TRBJ2-1 TRBV7-2 TRBD1 NA
CASSLGRTTYNEQFF TGTGCCAGCAGCTTAGGGAGGACTACTTACAATGAGCAGTTCTTC TRBJ2-1 TRBV11-1 NA NA
CASSFTREAPRRLFF TGTGCCAGCAGTTTTACTCGAGAGGCCCCTCGAAGACTGTTTTTT TRBJ2-2 TRBV27 NA NA
CASSEGPGMGLDIQYF TGTGCCAGCAGTGAGGGTCCAGGGATGGGGTTGGACATTCAGTACTTC TRBJ2-4 TRBV6-1 NA NA
CASSIVGLADHTDTQYF TGTGCCAGTAGTATAGTGGGACTAGCGGACCACACAGATACGCAGTATTTT TRBJ2-3 TRBV19 TRBD2 NA
CASSPDFSGASTDTQYF TGCGCCAGCAGCCCTGATTTTAGCGGGGCCAGCACAGATACGCAGTATTTT TRBJ2-3 TRBV10-1 TRBD2 few
CATSRDLGAAQPQHF TGTGCCACCAGCAGAGATTTGGGGGCTGCTCAGCCCCAGCATTTT TRBJ1-5 TRBV15 NA NA
CASSLRAGFTGELFF TGTGCCAGCAGCTTACGTGCAGGGTTCACCGGGGAGCTGTTTTTT TRBJ2-2 TRBV11-2 NA NA
CATSRVEFYGYTF TGTGCCACCAGCAGAGTAGAATTCTATGGCTACACCTTC TRBJ1-2 TRBV15 NA once
CASSPRSSGRYRTDTQYF TGTGCCAGCAGCCCCCGGTCTAGCGGGAGGTACCGCACAGATACGCAGTATTTT TRBJ2-3 TRBV14 TRBD2 NA
CASSLVEGNGYTF TGCGCCAGCAGCTTGGTTGAGGGGAATGGCTACACCTTC TRBJ1-2 TRBV5-1 NA NA
CASSPGDLREQYF TGTGCCAGCAGTCCAGGGGACCTCCGGGAGCAGTACTTC TRBJ2-7 TRBV27 NA NA
CASSLDTRDTQYF TGTGCCAGCAGCTTAGATACCAGGGATACGCAGTATTTT TRBJ2-3 TRBV11-3 NA NA
CASSLTDPIGEKLFF TGTGCCAGCAGCCTTACGGACCCCATAGGGGAAAAACTGTTTTTT TRBJ1-4 TRBV7-9 NA NA
CASSASTPDRGGYTF TGTGCCAGCAGTGCCTCCACCCCGGACAGAGGTGGCTACACCTTC TRBJ1-2 TRBV6-1 NA NA
CASSARTPENPYSNQPQHF TGTGCCAGCAGCGCCAGGACCCCCGAAAACCCTTATAGCAATCAGCCCCAGCATTTT TRBJ1-5 TRBV21-1 NA NA
CASSRGQGANNEQFF TGTGCCAGTAGTAGGGGACAGGGGGCTAACAATGAGCAGTTCTTC TRBJ2-1 TRBV19 TRBD1 NA
CASRPTSGSTGNTQYF TGTGCCAGTAGGCCCACTAGCGGGAGTACGGGGAACACGCAGTATTTT TRBJ2-3 TRBV19 TRBD2 NA
CASSEETGKWEKLFF TGTGCCAGCAGTGAAGAGACAGGGAAGTGGGAAAAACTGTTTTTT TRBJ1-4 TRBV6-1 TRBD1 NA
CATSGSTDTQYF TGTGCCACTAGCGGGTCCACAGATACGCAGTATTTT TRBJ2-3 TRBV6-6 TRBD2 once
CASSLELGSTDTQYF TGTGCCAGCAGCTTGGAACTCGGCAGCACAGATACGCAGTATTTT TRBJ2-3 TRBV5-4 NA NA
CASKVLVDMNTEAFF TGTGCCAGCAAAGTGTTGGTAGACATGAACACTGAAGCTTTCTTT TRBJ1-1 TRBV27 NA NA
CASSLGAGGNTEAFF TGCGCCAGCAGCTTGGGGGCAGGTGGGAACACTGAAGCTTTCTTT TRBJ1-1 TRBV5-1 NA NA
CAISERGPSSGNTIYF TGTGCCATCAGTGAGAGGGGCCCCAGCTCTGGAAACACCATATATTTT TRBJ1-3 TRBV10-3 NA NA
CASSLASGLGYEQFF TGTGCCAGCAGTTTAGCTAGCGGGCTTGGATATGAGCAGTTCTTC TRBJ2-1 TRBV28 TRBD2 NA
CASSQAGTGGPGYTF TGTGCCAGCAGCCAAGCTGGGACAGGGGGCCCTGGCTACACCTTC TRBJ1-2 TRBV14 TRBD1 NA
CASRPIGQGNTEAFF TGCGCCAGCAGACCCATCGGACAGGGGAACACTGAAGCTTTCTTT TRBJ1-1 TRBV23-1 TRBD1 NA
CARSFHLAQQETQYF TGTGCCAGAAGCTTCCATTTGGCCCAGCAAGAGACCCAGTACTTC TRBJ2-5 TRBV5-3 NA NA
CAISIGTSGYEQYF TGTGCCATCAGTATTGGGACTAGCGGCTACGAGCAGTACTTC TRBJ2-7 TRBV10-3 TRBD2 NA
CASRPFIGGGTDTQYF TGTGCCAGCAGACCTTTTATAGGGGGCGGCACAGATACGCAGTATTTT TRBJ2-3 TRBV27 TRBD1 NA
CASSSGRIEQYF TGTGCCAGCAGCTCCGGACGCATCGAGCAGTACTTC TRBJ2-7 TRBV28 NA NA
CASSLPGAGANVLTF TGTGCCAGCAGCCTACCAGGGGCTGGGGCCAACGTCCTGACTTTC TRBJ2-6 TRBV5-4 NA NA
CASSSDRGISQPQHF TGTGCCAGCAGCTCAGACAGGGGAATCAGTCAGCCCCAGCATTTT TRBJ1-5 TRBV5-5 TRBD1 NA
CASSEARAGNTIYF TGTGCCAGCAGTGAAGCCCGCGCTGGAAACACCATATATTTT TRBJ1-3 TRBV6-1 NA NA
CASSFYRTGLEAFF TGTGCCAGCAGTTTCTACAGGACAGGCCTTGAAGCTTTCTTT TRBJ1-1 TRBV27 TRBD1 NA
CASSQDLGWASGRGEQYF TGCGCCAGCAGCCAAGATCTTGGTTGGGCTAGCGGGAGGGGGGAGCAGTACTTC TRBJ2-7 TRBV4-3 TRBD2 NA
CASSYPGSGAQTDTQYF TGCGCCAGCAGCTACCCGGGGAGCGGGGCACAAACAGATACGCAGTATTTT TRBJ2-3 TRBV5-1 TRBD2 NA
CASSIEAGAQYF TGTGCCAGTAGTATAGAAGCGGGAGCGCAGTATTTT TRBJ2-3 TRBV19 TRBD2 once
CANTAGGPNTEAFF TGTGCCAACACCGCAGGGGGCCCGAACACTGAAGCTTTCTTT TRBJ1-1 TRBV2 TRBD1 NA
CASSLPHDRYTEAFF TGCGCCAGCAGCCTCCCACATGACCGCTACACTGAAGCTTTCTTT TRBJ1-1 TRBV4-1 NA NA